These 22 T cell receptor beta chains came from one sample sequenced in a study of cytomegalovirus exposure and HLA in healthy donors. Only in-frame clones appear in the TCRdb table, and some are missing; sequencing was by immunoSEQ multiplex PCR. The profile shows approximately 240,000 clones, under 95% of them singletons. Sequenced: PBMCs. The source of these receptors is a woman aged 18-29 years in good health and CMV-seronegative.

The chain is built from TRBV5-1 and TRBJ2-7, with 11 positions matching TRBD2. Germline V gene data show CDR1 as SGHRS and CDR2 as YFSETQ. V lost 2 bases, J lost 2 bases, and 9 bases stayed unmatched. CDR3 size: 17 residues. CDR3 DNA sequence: TGCGCCAGCAGCTTATATAGCGGGAGGGTTGAGGCCTACGAGCAGTACTTC. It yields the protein CASSLYSGRVEAYEQYF.

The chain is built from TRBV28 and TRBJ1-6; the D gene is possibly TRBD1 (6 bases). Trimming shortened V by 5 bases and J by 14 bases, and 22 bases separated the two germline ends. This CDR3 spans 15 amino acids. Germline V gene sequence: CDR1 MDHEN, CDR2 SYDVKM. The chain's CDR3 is CASSGGRGSLLSLHF. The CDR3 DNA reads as TGTGCCAGCAGTGGGGGTAGGGGGAGCCTTTTGTCCCTCCACTTT.

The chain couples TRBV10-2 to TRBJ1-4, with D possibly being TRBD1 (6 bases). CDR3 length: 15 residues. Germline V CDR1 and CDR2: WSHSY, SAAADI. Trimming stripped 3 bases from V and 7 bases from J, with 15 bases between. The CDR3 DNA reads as TGCGCCAGCAGTGAAAATGGGGGCGTGGGTGAAAAACTGTTTTTT. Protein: CASSENGGVGEKLFF.

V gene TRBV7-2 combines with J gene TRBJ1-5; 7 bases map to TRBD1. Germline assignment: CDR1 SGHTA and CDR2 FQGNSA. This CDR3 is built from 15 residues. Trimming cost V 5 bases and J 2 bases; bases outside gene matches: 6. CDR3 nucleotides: TGTGCCAGCAGCATTCAGGGGGGAGGCAATCAGCCCCAGCATTTT. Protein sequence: CASSIQGGGNQPQHF.

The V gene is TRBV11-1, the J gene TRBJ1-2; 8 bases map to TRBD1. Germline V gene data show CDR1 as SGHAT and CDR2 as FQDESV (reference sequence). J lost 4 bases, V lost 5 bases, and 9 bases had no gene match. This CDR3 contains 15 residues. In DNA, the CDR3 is TGTGCCAGCAGCCTTCCGGGACAGGCCAGCTATGGCTACACCTTC. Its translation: CASSLPGQASYGYTF.

Written as DNA, the CDR3 is TGCAGCGTTCGTGGCGGTGAACTAAACACCGGGGAGCTGTTTTTT. Translated, it gives CSVRGGELNTGELFF. V is TRBV29-1 and J is TRBJ2-2; no firm D call. CDR3 length: 15 residues. The ends were cut back, 5 bases at V and 2 bases at J, with 15 bases in the middle. Germline CDR1 SQVTM, CDR2 ANQGSEA.

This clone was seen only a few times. Written as DNA, the CDR3 is TGTGCCAGCAGCTTACCCGTTCCAGCTTTCTTT. The encoded protein is CASSLPVPAFF. V is TRBV7-9 and J is TRBJ1-1; D not resolved. This CDR3 contains 11 residues. The germline gives CDR1 SEHNR, CDR2 FQNEAQ (reference sequence). V was trimmed by 2 bases and J by 10 bases, leaving 8 bases between them.

The CDR3 nucleotides read TGTGCCAGCAGTTTATTCCGACTAGCGGGAAGGAATGAGCAGTTCTTC. Translating it yields CASSLFRLAGRNEQFF. The chain has TRBV27 and TRBJ2-1; TRBD2 aligns across 11 bases. The J segment lost 7 bases and the V segment lost 1 base, leaving 6 bases of the junction unmatched. CDR1 and CDR2 from the germline V gene are MNHEY and SMNVEV (reference sequence). The CDR3 is 16 amino acids.

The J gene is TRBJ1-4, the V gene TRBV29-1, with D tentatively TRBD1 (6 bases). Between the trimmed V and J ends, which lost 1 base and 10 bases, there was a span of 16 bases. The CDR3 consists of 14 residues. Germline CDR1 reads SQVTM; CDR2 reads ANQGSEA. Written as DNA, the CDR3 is TGCAGCGTTGAAGTTTCAAGGGGGTCGGGAAAACTGTTTTTT. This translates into CSVEVSRGSGKLFF.

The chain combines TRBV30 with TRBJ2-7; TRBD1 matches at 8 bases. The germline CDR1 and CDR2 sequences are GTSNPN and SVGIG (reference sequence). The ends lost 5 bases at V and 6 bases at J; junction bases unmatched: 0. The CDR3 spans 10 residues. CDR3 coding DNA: TGTGCCTGGGACAGGGGCGAGCAGTACTTC. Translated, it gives CAWDRGEQYF.

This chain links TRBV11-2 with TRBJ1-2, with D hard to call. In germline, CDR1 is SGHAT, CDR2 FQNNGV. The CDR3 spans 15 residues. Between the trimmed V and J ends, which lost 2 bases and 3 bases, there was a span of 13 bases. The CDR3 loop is CASSLRMLGDYGYTF. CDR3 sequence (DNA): TGTGCCAGCAGCTTAAGGATGTTGGGAGACTATGGCTACACCTTC.

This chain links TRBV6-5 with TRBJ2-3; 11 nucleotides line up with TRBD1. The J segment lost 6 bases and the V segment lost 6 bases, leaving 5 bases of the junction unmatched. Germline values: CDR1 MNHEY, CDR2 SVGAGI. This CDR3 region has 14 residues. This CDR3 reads CASRTDRGLDTQYF. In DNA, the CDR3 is TGTGCCAGCAGGACGGACAGGGGGCTCGATACGCAGTATTTT.

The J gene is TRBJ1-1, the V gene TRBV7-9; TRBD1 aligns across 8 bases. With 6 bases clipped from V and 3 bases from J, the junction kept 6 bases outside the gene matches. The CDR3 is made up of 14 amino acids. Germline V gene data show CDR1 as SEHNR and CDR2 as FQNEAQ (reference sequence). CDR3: CASRAGTGHTEAFF. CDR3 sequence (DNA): TGTGCCAGCAGGGCCGGGACAGGACACACTGAAGCTTTCTTT.

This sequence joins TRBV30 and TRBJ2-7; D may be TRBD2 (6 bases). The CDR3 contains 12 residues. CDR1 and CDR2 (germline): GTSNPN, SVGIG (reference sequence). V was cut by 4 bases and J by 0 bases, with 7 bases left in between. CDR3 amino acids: CAWTSDSYEQYF. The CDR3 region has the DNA TGTGCCTGGACTAGCGACTCCTACGAGCAGTACTTC.

The chain's CDR3 is CASSLFGQGASDTQYF. CDR3 nucleotides: TGTGCCAGCAGCTTATTCGGACAGGGGGCGTCGGATACGCAGTATTTT. The chain combines TRBV7-2 with TRBJ2-3; TRBD1 matches at 11 bases. Germline V CDR1 and CDR2: SGHTA, FQGNSA. The J segment lost 6 bases and the V segment lost 2 bases, leaving 7 bases of the junction unmatched. The CDR3 extends over 16 amino acids.

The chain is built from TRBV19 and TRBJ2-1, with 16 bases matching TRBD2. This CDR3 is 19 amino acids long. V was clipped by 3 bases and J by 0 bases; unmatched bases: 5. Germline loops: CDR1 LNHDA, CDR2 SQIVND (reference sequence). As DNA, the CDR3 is TGTGCCAGTAGTATCGCGGGACTAGCGGGAGGGCGCTCCTACAATGAGCAGTTCTTC. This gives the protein CASSIAGLAGGRSYNEQFF.

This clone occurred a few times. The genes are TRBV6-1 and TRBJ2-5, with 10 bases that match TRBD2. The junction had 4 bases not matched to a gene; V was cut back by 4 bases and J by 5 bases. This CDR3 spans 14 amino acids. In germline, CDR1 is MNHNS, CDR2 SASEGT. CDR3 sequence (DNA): TGTGCCAGCAGTGCAGCGGGAGGGCACGAGACCCAGTACTTC. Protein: CASSAAGGHETQYF.

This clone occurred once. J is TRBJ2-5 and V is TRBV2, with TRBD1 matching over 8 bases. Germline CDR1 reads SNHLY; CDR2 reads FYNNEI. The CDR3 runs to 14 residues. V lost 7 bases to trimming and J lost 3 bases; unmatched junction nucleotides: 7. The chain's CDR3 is CASIMDRVEETQYF. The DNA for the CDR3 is TGTGCCAGCATAATGGACAGGGTGGAAGAGACCCAGTACTTC.

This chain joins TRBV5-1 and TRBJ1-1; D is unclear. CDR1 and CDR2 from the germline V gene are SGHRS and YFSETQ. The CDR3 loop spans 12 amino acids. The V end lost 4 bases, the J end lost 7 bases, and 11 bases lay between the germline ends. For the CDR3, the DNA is TGCGCCAGCAGCCCCGTGGCAGGTGAAGCTTTCTTT. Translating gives CASSPVAGEAFF.

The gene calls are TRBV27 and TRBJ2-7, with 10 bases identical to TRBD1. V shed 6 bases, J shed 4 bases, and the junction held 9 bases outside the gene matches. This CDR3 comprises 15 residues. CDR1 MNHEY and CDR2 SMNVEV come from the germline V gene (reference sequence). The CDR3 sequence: CASRDRGGARYEQYF. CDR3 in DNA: TGTGCCAGCAGGGACAGGGGGGGGGCGCGTTACGAGCAGTACTTC.

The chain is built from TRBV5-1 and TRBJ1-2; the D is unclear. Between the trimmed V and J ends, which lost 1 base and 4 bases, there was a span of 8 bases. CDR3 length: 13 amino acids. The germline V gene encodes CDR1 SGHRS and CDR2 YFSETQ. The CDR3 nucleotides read TGCGCCAGCAGCTTGCGGTCTGCCTATGGCTACACCTTC. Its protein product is CASSLRSAYGYTF.

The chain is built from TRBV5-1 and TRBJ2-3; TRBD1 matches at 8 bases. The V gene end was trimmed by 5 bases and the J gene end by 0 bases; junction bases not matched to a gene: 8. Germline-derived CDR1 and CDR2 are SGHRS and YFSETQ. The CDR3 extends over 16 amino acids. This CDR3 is CASSYSRDRSTDTQYF. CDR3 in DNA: TGCGCCAGCAGTTATAGCCGGGACAGGAGCACAGATACGCAGTATTTT.